These T cell receptor beta chains were read from a single sample in a study of Graves' ophthalmopathy and Graves' hyperthyroidism. TCRdb reprocessed the multiplex PCR reads with MiXCR, giving one entry per CDR3 protein. The data contain hundreds of thousands of distinct CDR3 sequences, about two fifths of them singletons. Sequenced material: peripheral blood. These receptors were taken from an adult man with Graves' ophthalmopathy. CDR3s include the opening cysteine and the closing phenylalanine or tryptophan. Each record gives: V gene, clone size, D gene, J gene, CDR3 DNA, CDR3 protein. D genes are given only for firm matches. The size entry is marked missing in some rows and otherwise reads once, few, many or a size class.

v_gene: TRBV7-9; abundance: few; d_gene: TRBD2; j_gene: TRBJ2-7; CDR3nt: TGTGCCAGCAGTACGAGGACTAGCGGGGCCCTCTACGAGCAGTACTTC; CDR3aa: CASSTRTSGALYEQYF
v_gene: TRBV20-1; abundance: NA; d_gene: TRBD1; j_gene: TRBJ2-5; CDR3nt: TGCAGTGCTAGAGTCTCGGGACAGGGGGCAGAGACCCAGTACTTC; CDR3aa: CSARVSGQGAETQYF
v_gene: TRBV29-1; abundance: many; d_gene: TRBD1; j_gene: TRBJ1-2; CDR3nt: TGCAGCGTGCGAATACCGGGACAGGGGGTAGCTAACTATGGCTACACCTTC; CDR3aa: CSVRIPGQGVANYGYTF
v_gene: TRBV4-1; abundance: NA; d_gene: NA; j_gene: TRBJ2-7; CDR3nt: TGCGCCAGCAGCCAAGAATCGGGGAGGACGTACGAGCAGTACTTC; CDR3aa: CASSQESGRTYEQYF
v_gene: TRBV18; abundance: NA; d_gene: NA; j_gene: TRBJ2-5; CDR3nt: TGTGCCAGCTCCTTTAGATATTTACAAGAGACCCAGTACTTC; CDR3aa: CASSFRYLQETQYF
v_gene: TRBV3-1; abundance: few; d_gene: TRBD1; j_gene: TRBJ2-5; CDR3nt: TGTGCCAGCAGCCCCTCAGACAGGGGACGTGAGACCCAGTACTTC; CDR3aa: CASSPSDRGRETQYF
v_gene: TRBV2; abundance: few; d_gene: NA; j_gene: TRBJ2-5; CDR3nt: TGTGCCAGCTCACCACCGGGGGCTAGCGAGTCGGAGACCCAGTACTTC; CDR3aa: CASSPPGASESETQYF
v_gene: TRBV12-3/TRBV12-4; abundance: NA; d_gene: TRBD1; j_gene: TRBJ1-2; CDR3nt: TGTGCCAGCAGGGGGACAGTAAATGGCTACACCTTC; CDR3aa: CASRGTVNGYTF
v_gene: TRBV25-1; abundance: NA; d_gene: NA; j_gene: TRBJ1-1; CDR3nt: TGTGCCAGCTTCCCGGGGGGCGGTGGAGCTTTCTTT; CDR3aa: CASFPGGGGAFF
v_gene: TRBV10-3; abundance: many; d_gene: TRBD1; j_gene: TRBJ1-5; CDR3nt: TGTGCCATCGGGAGGGACAGGGAGGGCAATCAGCCCCAGCATTTT; CDR3aa: CAIGRDREGNQPQHF
v_gene: TRBV7-9; abundance: few; d_gene: TRBD1; j_gene: TRBJ1-2; CDR3nt: TGTGCCAGCACCTGGACAGGGGGCGGCTATGGCTACACCTTC; CDR3aa: CASTWTGGGYGYTF
v_gene: TRBV29-1; abundance: many; d_gene: NA; j_gene: TRBJ1-2; CDR3nt: TGCAGCGTTGAAGGGCACGGCAACTATGGCTACACCTTC; CDR3aa: CSVEGHGNYGYTF
v_gene: TRBV29-1; abundance: many; d_gene: NA; j_gene: TRBJ1-1; CDR3nt: TGCAGCGTTGACAGCCCAGAGAACACTGAAGCTTTCTTT; CDR3aa: CSVDSPENTEAFF
v_gene: TRBV7-7; abundance: many; d_gene: TRBD2; j_gene: TRBJ2-2; CDR3nt: TGTGCTAGCAGCCCAGGCAGGCTAGCGGGTAACACCGGGGAGCTGTTTTTT; CDR3aa: CASSPGRLAGNTGELFF
v_gene: TRBV5-1; abundance: many; d_gene: NA; j_gene: TRBJ1-6; CDR3nt: TGCGCCAGCAGCTTGGATGGGCCAGAGAATTCACCCCTCCACTTT; CDR3aa: CASSLDGPENSPLHF
v_gene: TRBV7-2; abundance: many; d_gene: NA; j_gene: TRBJ2-2; CDR3nt: TGTGCCAGCAGCTTATCGGGGGACCCCGGGGAGCTGTTTTTT; CDR3aa: CASSLSGDPGELFF
v_gene: TRBV12-3/TRBV12-4; abundance: NA; d_gene: NA; j_gene: TRBJ1-1; CDR3nt: TGTGCCAGCAGGCCCGCAGGGAGGGTGAACACTGAAGCTTTCTTT; CDR3aa: CASRPAGRVNTEAFF
v_gene: TRBV10-3; abundance: many; d_gene: NA; j_gene: TRBJ2-2; CDR3nt: TGTGCCATCAGTGCGTCACCTGGGCAGGGCGGGGAGCTGTTTTTT; CDR3aa: CAISASPGQGGELFF
v_gene: TRBV9; abundance: NA; d_gene: NA; j_gene: TRBJ2-2; CDR3nt: TGTGCCAGCAGCCAAGATTCGGCATACGGGGAGCTGTTTTTT; CDR3aa: CASSQDSAYGELFF
v_gene: TRBV6-6; abundance: many; d_gene: NA; j_gene: TRBJ2-5; CDR3nt: TGTGCCAGCACCACCGGCTGGGCGGAGACCCAGTACTTC; CDR3aa: CASTTGWAETQYF
v_gene: TRBV29-1; abundance: NA; d_gene: NA; j_gene: TRBJ1-5; CDR3nt: TGCAGCGTCGGCGGTCTCGAGACCCAGCATTTT; CDR3aa: CSVGGLETQHF
v_gene: TRBV20-1; abundance: many; d_gene: NA; j_gene: TRBJ2-7; CDR3nt: TGCAGTGCTTGGGGTGGACAGTCGGACTACGAGCAGTACTTC; CDR3aa: CSAWGGQSDYEQYF
v_gene: TRBV10-2; abundance: NA; d_gene: TRBD2; j_gene: TRBJ2-5; CDR3nt: TGCGCCAGCAGGGAGACTAGCCTCCAAGAGACCCAGTACTTC; CDR3aa: CASRETSLQETQYF
v_gene: TRBV5-1; abundance: NA; d_gene: TRBD1; j_gene: TRBJ2-7; CDR3nt: TGCGCCAGCAGCTTAAGGACAGGGAATTCCTACGAGCAGTACTTC; CDR3aa: CASSLRTGNSYEQYF
v_gene: TRBV20-1; abundance: many; d_gene: TRBD1; j_gene: TRBJ1-4; CDR3nt: TGCAGTGCTAGGGAAACAGGGGAACTGTTTTTT; CDR3aa: CSARETGELFF
v_gene: TRBV5-5; abundance: many; d_gene: TRBD1; j_gene: TRBJ2-7; CDR3nt: TGTGCCAGCAGCTTCGACAGGGCCCACTACGAGCAGTACTTC; CDR3aa: CASSFDRAHYEQYF